The rows below give T cell receptor beta chains drawn from one sample of a study of PD-L1 blockade in urothelial cancer. Clones were read by immunoSEQ multiplex PCR, and TCRdb kept only the in-frame ones, dropping some. The data show 50,000 to 65,000 clones, with 86% seen just once and 2.9% held by the top ten. Specimen: PBMCs, collected around atezolizumab (anti-PD-L1) treatment. These receptors all come from a man aged 45-65 years with urothelial cancer. The conserved cysteine and the conserved F or W are not part of the CDR3 here.

j_gene,v_gene,CDR3aa
TRBJ1-2,TRBV7-8,ASSLRTGGGYGYT
TRBJ1-5,TRBV15,ATSRGGGSNQPQH
TRBJ2-2,TRBV5-1,ASSQGQNTGELF
TRBJ1-1,TRBV6-1,ASSEVEGAENTEAF
TRBJ1-2,TRBV28,ASTTGTGPYGYT
TRBJ2-2,TRBV6-1,ASSESVSGRFNTGELF
TRBJ2-7,TRBV4-1,ASSQDLGTAHEQY
TRBJ2-1,TRBV7-9,ASSLYGAGGYNEQF
TRBJ2-3,TRBV18,ASSPSGERGTQY
TRBJ2-2,TRBV11-2,ASSLSWVWGRAYGGELF
TRBJ2-3,TRBV5-1,ASSLVGTSARRTDTQY
TRBJ1-5,TRBV6-4,ASSEGQGKTYSNQPQH
TRBJ2-1,TRBV9,ASSVGGGSSYNEQF
TRBJ2-1,TRBV19,ASKRKTGTYNEQF
TRBJ1-5,TRBV27,ASRRQGENQPQH
TRBJ2-1,TRBV2,ASKLAGGGEQF
TRBJ1-1,TRBV5-4,ASSSGQGYATEAF